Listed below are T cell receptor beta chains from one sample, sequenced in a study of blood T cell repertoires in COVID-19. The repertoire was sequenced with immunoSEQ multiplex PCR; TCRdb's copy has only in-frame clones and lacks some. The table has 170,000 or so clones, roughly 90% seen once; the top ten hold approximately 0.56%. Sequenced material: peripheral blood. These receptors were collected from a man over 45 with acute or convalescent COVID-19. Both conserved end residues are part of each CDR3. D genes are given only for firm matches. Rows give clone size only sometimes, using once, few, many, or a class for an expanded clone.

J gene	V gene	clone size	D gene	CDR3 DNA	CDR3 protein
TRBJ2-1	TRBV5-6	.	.	TGTGCCAGCAGCTTGGGACAGCTTTACAATGAGCAGTTCTTC	CASSLGQLYNEQFF
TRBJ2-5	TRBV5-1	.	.	TGCGCCAGCAGCAAGGACAGTTTCGGTGAGACCCAGTACTTC	CASSKDSFGETQYF
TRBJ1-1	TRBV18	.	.	TGTGCCAGCTCACCAGGGCGGGACACTGAAGCTTTCTTT	CASSPGRDTEAFF
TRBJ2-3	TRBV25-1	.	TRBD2	TGTGCCAGCAGTGCAACAAGACTAGCGGGTCCAACAACCTATACGCAGTATTTT	CASSATRLAGPTTYTQYF
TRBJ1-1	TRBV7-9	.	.	TGTGCCAGCAGCTTAGACGCGGGCTGGACTGAAGCTTTCTTT	CASSLDAGWTEAFF
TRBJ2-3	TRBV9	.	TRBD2	TGTGCCAGCAGCGTAGGTGGGGGGGGAGGCACAGATACGCAGTATTTT	CASSVGGGGGTDTQYF
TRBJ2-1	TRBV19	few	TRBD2	TGTGCCAGTAGTATGGTCGCGGCTAGCGGGATGTTGTTCTTC	CASSMVAASGMLFF
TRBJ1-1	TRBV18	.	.	TGTGCCAGCTCACCCCAGACGGGGACAAACACTGAAGCTTTCTTT	CASSPQTGTNTEAFF
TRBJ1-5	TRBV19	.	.	TGTGCCAGTAGTTGGCGGGGCAATCAGCCCCAGCATTTT	CASSWRGNQPQHF
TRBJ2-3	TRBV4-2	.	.	TGTGCCAGCAGCCAGACCTGGGAGTTCGGGACAGATACGCAGTATTTT	CASSQTWEFGTDTQYF
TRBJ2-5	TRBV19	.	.	TGTGCCAGTAGTAGTTCGGGGAGAGAGACCCAGTACTTC	CASSSSGRETQYF
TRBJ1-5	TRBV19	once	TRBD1	TGTGCCAGTCGGGACAGGATCAATCAGCCCCAGCATTTT	CASRDRINQPQHF
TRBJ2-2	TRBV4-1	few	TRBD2	TGCGCCAGCAGCCAAGATCTAGCGGGGGGGCCCACCGGGGAGCTGTTTTTT	CASSQDLAGGPTGELFF
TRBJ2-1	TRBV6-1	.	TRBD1	TGTGCCAGCAGTGACCCCGGACAGGGAAACAATGAGCAGTTCTTC	CASSDPGQGNNEQFF